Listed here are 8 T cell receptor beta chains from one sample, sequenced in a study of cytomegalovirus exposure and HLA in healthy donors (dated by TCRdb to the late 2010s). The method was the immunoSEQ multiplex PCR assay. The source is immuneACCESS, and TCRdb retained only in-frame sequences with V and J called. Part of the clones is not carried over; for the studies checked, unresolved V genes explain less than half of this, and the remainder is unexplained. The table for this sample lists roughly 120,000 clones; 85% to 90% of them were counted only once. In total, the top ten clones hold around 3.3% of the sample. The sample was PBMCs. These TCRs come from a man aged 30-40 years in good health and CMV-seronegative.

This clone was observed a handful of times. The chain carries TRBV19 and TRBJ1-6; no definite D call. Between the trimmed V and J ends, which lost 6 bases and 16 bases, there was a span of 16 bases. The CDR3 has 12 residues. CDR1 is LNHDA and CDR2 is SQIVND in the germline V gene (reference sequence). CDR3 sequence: CASRDGGLRLHF. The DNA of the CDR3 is TGTGCCAGTAGGGACGGAGGACTCCGGCTCCACTTT.

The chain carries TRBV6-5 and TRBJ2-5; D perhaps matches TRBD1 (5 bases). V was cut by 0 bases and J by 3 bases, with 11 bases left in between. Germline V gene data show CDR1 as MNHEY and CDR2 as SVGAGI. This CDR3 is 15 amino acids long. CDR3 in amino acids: CASSYSKDSKETQYF. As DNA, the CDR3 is TGTGCCAGCAGTTACTCAAAAGACAGTAAAGAGACCCAGTACTTC.

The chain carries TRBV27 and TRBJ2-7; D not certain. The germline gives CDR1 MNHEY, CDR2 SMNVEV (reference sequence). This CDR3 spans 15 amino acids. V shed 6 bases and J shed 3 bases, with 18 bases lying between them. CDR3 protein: CASSHRQGRIYEQYF. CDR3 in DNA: TGTGCCAGCAGCCACCGACAAGGCAGGATCTACGAGCAGTACTTC.

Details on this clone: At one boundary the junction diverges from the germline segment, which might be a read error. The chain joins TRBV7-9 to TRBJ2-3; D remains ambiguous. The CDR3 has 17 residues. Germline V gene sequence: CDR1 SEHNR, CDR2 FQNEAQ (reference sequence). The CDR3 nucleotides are TGTGCCAGCAGCATAGCCCACAGTACCGTATACACAGATACGCAGTATTTT. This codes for CASSIAHSTVYTDTQYF.

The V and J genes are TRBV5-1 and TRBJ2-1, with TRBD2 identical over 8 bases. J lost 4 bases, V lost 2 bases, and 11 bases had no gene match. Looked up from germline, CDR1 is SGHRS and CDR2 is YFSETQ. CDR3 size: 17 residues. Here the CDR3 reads CASSFLPLAGGYNEQFF. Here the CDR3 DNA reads TGCGCCAGCAGCTTCCTCCCCTTGGCGGGAGGATACAATGAGCAGTTCTTC.

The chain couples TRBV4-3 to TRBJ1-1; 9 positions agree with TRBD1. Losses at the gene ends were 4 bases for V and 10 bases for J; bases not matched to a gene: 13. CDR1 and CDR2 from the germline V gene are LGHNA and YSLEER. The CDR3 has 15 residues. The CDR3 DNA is TGCGCCAGCAGCCTTGGGACAGGGACGCGTGAGGGAGCTTTCTTT. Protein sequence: CASSLGTGTREGAFF.

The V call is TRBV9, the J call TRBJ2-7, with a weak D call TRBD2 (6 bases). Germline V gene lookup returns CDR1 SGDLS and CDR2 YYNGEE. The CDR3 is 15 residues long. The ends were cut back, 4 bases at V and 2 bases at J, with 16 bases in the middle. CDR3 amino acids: CASSISGGRTYEQYF. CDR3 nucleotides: TGTGCCAGCAGCATTAGCGGCGGACGTACCTACGAGCAGTACTTC.

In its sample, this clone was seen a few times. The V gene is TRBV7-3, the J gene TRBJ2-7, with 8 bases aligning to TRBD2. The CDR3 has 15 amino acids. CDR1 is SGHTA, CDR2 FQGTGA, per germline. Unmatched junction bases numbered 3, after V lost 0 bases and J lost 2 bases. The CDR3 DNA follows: TGTGCCAGCAGCTTAACTAGCGGGGAAACCTACGAGCAGTACTTC. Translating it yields CASSLTSGETYEQYF.